The sequence of this T cell receptor (beta chain) was determined in a study of blood T cells in healthy people across ages. As regards this clonotype: The antigen remains undetermined.

The study's findings and limits: The lack of PBMC sorting stopped any conclusive naive versus antigen-experienced comparison.

Trimming pared 6 bases from V and 8 bases from J, leaving 19 bases between. Germline assignment: CDR1 DFQATT and CDR2 SNEGSKA (reference sequence). CDR3 length: 13 residues. Alongside a J-beta primer mix, a sample-barcoded 5' primer served in a second PCR lasting roughly 6 to 12 cycles. In TCRdb, the 5' RACE reads were re-called with MiXCR into one record per CDR3 protein. The top ten hold 18% of the sample, which has 550,000 to 700,000 distinct CDR3 sequences, about 26% seen once. The chain carries TRBV20-1 and TRBJ1-2, with D perhaps TRBD1 (6 bases). Sequences were obtained from blood. This receptor was taken from a woman aged 70-85 years in good health. The CDR3 DNA reads TGCAGTGCCAGACGGGGGGCGCGCGAAGGCTACACCTTC. Translation: CSARRGAREGYTF.